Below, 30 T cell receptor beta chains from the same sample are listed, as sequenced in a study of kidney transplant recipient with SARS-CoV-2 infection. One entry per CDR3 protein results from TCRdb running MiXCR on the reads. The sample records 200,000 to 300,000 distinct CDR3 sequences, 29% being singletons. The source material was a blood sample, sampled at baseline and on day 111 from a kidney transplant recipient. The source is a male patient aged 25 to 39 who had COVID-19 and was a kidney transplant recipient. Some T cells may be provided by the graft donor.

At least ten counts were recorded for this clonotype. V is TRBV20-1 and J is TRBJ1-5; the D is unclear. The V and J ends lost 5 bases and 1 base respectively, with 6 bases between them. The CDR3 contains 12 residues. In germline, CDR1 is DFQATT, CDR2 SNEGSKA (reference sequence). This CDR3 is CSASGSNQPQHF. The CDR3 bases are TGCAGTGCTTCGGGAAGCAATCAGCCCCAGCATTTT.

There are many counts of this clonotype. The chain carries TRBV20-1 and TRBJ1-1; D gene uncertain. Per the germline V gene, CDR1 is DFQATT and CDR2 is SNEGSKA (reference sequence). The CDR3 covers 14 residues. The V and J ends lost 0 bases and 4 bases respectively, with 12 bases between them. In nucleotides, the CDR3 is TGCAGTGCTAGAGACCGGGGAATGGGCACTGAAGCTTTCTTT. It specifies CSARDRGMGTEAFF.

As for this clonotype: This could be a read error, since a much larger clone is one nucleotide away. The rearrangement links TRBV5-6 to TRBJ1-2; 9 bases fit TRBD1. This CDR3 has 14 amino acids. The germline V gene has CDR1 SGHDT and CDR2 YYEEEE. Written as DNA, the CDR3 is TGTGCCAACAGCTTTGGGACAGGGATCTATGGCTACACCTTC. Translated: CANSFGTGIYGYTF.

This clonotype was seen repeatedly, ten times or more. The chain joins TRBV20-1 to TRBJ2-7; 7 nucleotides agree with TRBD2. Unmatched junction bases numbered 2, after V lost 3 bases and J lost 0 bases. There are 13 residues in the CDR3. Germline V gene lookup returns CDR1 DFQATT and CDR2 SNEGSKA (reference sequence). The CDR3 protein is CSASTGGSYEQYF. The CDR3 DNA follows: TGCAGTGCTAGTACGGGGGGCTCCTACGAGCAGTACTTC.

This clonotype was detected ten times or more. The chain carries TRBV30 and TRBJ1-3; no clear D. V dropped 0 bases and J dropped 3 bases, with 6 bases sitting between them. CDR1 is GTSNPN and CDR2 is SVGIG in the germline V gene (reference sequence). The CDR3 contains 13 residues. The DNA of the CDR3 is TGTGCCTGGAGTGTACGGGGTGGAAACACCATATATTTT. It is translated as CAWSVRGGNTIYF.

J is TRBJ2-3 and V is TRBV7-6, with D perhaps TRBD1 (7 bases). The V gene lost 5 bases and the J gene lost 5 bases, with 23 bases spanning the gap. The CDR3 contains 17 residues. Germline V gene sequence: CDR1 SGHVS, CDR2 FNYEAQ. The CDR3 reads CASSGDSATGREDTQYF. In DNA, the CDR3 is TGTGCCAGCAGCGGGGACAGCGCAACTGGGCGGGAAGATACGCAGTATTTT. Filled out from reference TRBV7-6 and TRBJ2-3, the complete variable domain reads GAGVSQSPRYKVTKRGQDVALRCDPISGHVSLYWYRQALGQGPEFLTYFNYEAQQDKSGLPNDRFSAERPEGSISTLTIQRTEQRDSAMYRCASSGDSATGREDTQYFGPGTRLTVL.

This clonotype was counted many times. The CDR3 DNA is TGTGCCAGCAGCGCCGGCCTGAACACTGAAGCTTTCTTT. Translated: CASSAGLNTEAFF. This chain links TRBV12-3 or TRBV12-4 with TRBJ1-1, with D unclear. The CDR3 consists of 13 residues. The V gene lost 6 bases and the J gene lost 0 bases, with 8 bases spanning the gap.

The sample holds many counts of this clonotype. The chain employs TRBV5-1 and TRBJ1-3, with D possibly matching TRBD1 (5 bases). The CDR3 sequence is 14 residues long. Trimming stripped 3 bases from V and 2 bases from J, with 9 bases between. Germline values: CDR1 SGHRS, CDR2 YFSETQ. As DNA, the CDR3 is TGCGCCAGCAGCTCAGGGAATACTGGAAACACCATATATTTT. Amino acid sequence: CASSSGNTGNTIYF.

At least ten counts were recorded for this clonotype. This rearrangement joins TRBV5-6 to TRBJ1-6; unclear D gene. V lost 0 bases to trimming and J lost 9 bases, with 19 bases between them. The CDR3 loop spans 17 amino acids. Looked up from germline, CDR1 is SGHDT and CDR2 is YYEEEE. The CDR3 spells CASSLVNSDSGGSPLHF. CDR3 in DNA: TGTGCCAGCAGCTTGGTTAACAGCGACTCGGGTGGTTCACCCCTCCACTTT.

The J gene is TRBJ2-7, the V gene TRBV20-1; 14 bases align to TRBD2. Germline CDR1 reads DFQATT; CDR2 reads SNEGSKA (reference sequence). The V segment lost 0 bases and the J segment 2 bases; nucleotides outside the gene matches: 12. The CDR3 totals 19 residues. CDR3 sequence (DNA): TGCAGTGCTAGAGAGCCGGGACTAGCGGGAGAAGGGGCAGCCTACGAGCAGTACTTC. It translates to CSAREPGLAGEGAAYEQYF.

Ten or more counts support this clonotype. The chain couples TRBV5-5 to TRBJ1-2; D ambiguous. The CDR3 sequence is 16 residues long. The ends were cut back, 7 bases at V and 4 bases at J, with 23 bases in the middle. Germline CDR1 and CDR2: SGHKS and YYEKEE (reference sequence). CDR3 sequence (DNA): TGTGCCAGCTCTAAAATTGTCTCGCGAAAGACCTATGGCTACACCTTC. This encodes CASSKIVSRKTYGYTF.

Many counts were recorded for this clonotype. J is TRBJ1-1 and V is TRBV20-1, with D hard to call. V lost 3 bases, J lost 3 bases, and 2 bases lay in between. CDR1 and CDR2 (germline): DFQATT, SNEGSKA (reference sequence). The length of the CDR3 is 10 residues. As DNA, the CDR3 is TGCAGTGCTAGGCACACTGAAGCTTTCTTT. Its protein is CSARHTEAFF.

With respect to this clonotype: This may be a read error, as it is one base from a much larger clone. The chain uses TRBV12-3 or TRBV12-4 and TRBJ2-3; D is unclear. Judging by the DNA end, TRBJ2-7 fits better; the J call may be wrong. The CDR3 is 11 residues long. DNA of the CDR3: TGTGCCAGAAGTTTAAATTTTGAGCAGTACTTC. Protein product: CARSLNFEQYF.

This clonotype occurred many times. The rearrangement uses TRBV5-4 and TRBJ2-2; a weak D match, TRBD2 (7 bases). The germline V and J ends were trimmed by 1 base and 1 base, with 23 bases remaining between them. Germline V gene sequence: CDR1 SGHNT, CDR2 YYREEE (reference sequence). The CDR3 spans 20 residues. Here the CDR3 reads CASSLRGGAFRDRNTGELFF. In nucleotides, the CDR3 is TGTGCCAGCAGCTTGAGGGGGGGCGCGTTCCGGGACCGGAACACCGGGGAGCTGTTTTTT. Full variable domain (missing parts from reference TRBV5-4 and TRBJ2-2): ETGVTQSPTHLIKTRGQQVTLRCSSQSGHNTVSWYQQALGQGPQFIFQYYREEENGRGNFPPRFSGLQFPNYSSELNVNALELDDSALYLCASSLRGGAFRDRNTGELFFGEGSRLTVL.

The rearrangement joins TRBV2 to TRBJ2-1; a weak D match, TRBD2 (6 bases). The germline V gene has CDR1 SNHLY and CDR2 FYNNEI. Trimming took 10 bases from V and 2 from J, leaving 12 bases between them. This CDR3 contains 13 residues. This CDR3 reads CATYGTPYNEQFF. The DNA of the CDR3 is TGTGCCACTTACGGGACTCCCTACAATGAGCAGTTCTTC.

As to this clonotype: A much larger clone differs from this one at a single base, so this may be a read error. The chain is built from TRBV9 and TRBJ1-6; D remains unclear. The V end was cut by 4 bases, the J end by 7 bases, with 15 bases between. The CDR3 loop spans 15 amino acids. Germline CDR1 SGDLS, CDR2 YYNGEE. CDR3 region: CASSKTGPGNSPLHF. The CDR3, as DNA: TGTGCCAGCAGCAAAACGGGCCCTGGAAATTCACCCCTCCACTTT.

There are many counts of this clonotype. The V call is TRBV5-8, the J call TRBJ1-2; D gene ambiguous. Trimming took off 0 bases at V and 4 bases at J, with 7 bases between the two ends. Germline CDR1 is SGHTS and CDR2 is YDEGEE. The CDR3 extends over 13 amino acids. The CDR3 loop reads CASSLAQSYGYTF. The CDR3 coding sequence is TGTGCCAGCAGCTTGGCTCAGTCCTATGGCTACACCTTC.

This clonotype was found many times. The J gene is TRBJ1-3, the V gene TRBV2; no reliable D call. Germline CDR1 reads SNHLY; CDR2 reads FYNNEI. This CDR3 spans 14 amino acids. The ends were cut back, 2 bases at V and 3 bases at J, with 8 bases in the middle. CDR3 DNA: TGTGCCAGCAGTGAATACAGTTTTGGAAACACCATATATTTT. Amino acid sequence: CASSEYSFGNTIYF.

The CDR3 sequence: CASRSWEGDETQYF. The CDR3 DNA is TGCGCCAGCAGGAGTTGGGAGGGGGACGAGACCCAGTACTTC. This chain joins TRBV5-1 and TRBJ2-5, with a weak D call TRBD2 (7 bases). Trimming left V 5 bases short and J 5 bases short, with 16 bases between. Germline V gene lookup returns CDR1 SGHRS and CDR2 YFSETQ. The CDR3 is made up of 14 amino acids. The variable domain in full, with the rest retrieved from reference TRBV5-1 and TRBJ2-5, is KAGVTQTPRYLIKTRGQQVTLSCSPISGHRSVSWYQQTPGQGLQFLFEYFSETQRNKGNFPGRFSGRQFSNSRSEMNVSTLELGDSALYLCASRSWEGDETQYFGPGTRLLVL.

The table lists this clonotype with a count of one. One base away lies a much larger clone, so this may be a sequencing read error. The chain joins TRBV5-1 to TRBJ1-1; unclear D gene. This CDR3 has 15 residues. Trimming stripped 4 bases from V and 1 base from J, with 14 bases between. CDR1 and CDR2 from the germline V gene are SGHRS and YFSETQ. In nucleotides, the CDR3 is TGCGCCAGCAGCAAAGGATGGATGGAGAACACTGAAGCTTTCTTT. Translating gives CASSKGWMENTEAFF.

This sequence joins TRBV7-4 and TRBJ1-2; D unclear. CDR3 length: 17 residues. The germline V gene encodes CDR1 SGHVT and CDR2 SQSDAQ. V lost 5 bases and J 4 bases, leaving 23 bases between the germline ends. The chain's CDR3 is CASSIVTSARKTYGYTF. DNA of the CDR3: TGTGCCAGCAGCATTGTCACTTCAGCTCGAAAGACCTATGGCTACACCTTC. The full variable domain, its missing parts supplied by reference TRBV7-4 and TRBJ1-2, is GAGVSQSPRYKVAKRGRDVALRCDSISGHVTLYWYRQTLGQGSEVLTYSQSDAQRDKSGRPSGRFSAERPERSVSTLKIQRTEQGDSAVYLCASSIVTSARKTYGYTFGSGTRLTVV.

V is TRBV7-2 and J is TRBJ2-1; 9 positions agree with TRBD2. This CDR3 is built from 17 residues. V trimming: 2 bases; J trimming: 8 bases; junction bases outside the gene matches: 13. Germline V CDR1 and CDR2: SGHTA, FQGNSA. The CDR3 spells CASSLSQMGGGADEQFF. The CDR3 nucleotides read TGTGCCAGCAGCTTATCGCAGATGGGCGGGGGGGCCGATGAGCAGTTCTTC. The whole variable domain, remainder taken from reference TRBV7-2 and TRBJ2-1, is GAGVSQSPSNKVTEKGKDVELRCDPISGHTALYWYRQSLGQGLEFLIYFQGNSAPDKSGLPSDRFSAERTGGSVSTLTIQRTQQEDSAVYLCASSLSQMGGGADEQFFGPGTRLTVL.

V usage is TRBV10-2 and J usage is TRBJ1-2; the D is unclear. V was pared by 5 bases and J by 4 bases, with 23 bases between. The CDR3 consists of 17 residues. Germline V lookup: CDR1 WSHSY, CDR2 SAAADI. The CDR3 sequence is CASSSPVTSRRTYGYTF. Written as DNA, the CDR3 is TGCGCCAGCAGTTCGCCTGTCACTTCTAGAAGGACCTATGGCTACACCTTC.

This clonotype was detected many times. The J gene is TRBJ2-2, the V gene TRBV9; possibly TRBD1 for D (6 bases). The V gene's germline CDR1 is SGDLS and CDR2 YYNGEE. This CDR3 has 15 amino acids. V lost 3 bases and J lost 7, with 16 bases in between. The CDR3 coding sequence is TGTGCCAGCAGCGCCACACAGGGTTGGGGCGGGGAGCTGTTTTTT. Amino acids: CASSATQGWGGELFF.

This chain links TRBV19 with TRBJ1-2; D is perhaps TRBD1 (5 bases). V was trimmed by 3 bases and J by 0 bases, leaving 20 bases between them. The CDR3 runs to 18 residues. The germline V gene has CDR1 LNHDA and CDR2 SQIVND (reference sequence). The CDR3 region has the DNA TGTGCCAGTAGTATCCCCGGGGGGGGGTCAGAAGCTAACTATGGCTACACCTTC. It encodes CASSIPGGGSEANYGYTF. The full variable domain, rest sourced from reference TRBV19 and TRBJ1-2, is DGGITQSPKYLFRKEGQNVTLSCEQNLNHDAMYWYRQDPGQGLRLIYYSQIVNDFQKGDIAEGYSVSREKKESFPLTVTSAQKNPTAFYLCASSIPGGGSEANYGYTFGSGTRLTVV.

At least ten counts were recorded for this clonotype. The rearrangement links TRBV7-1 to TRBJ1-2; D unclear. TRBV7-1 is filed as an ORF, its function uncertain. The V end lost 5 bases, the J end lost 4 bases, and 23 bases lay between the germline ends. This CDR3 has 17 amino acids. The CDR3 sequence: CASSGDTHEGKTYGYTF. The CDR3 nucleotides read TGTGCCAGCAGCGGTGACACTCACGAGGGAAAGACCTATGGCTACACCTTC.

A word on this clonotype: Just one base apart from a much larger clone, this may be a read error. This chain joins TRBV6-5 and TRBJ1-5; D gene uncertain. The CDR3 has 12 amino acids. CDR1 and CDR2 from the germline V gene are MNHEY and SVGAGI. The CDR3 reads CVTQDGSRPQHF. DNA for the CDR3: TGTGTCACTCAGGACGGTTCACGGCCCCAGCATTTT.

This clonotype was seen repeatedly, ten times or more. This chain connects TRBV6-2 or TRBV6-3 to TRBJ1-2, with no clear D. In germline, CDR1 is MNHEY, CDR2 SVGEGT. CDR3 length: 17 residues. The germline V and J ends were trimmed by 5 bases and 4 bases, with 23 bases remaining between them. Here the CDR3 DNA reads TGTGCCAGCAGTGTACCGCGCTGCATCGGAAAGACCTATGGCTACACCTTC. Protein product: CASSVPRCIGKTYGYTF.

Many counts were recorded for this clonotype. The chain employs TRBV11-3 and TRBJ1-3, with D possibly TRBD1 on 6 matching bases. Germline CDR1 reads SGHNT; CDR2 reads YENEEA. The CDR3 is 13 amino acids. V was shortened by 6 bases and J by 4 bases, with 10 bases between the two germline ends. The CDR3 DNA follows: TGTGCCAGCAGTACAGGGCCCGGAAACACCATATATTTT. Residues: CASSTGPGNTIYF.

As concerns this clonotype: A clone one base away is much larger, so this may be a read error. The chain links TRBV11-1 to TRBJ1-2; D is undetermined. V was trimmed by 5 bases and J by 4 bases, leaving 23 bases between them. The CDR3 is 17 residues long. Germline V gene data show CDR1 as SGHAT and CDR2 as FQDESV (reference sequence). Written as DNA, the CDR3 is TGTGCCAGCAGCCTCGGTCATAAGGCTGGAAAGACCTATGGCTACACCTTC. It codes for CASSLGHKAGKTYGYTF.